Reported below is one TCR beta chain. Antigen: not known. J was trimmed by 10 bases and V by 6 bases; bases with no gene match: 6. The germline V gene has CDR1 MNHEY and CDR2 SMNVEV (reference sequence). The CDR3 contains 13 residues. This record comes from a study of a mutant IDH1 vaccine in newly diagnosed glioma. Study details: The treated population exhibited a male proportion of about 62%, a female proportion of about 38%, and a mean age of approximately 42 years. Most patients had radiochemotherapy with temozolomide before enrollment; others had one alone. It was at week 35 that visit V12 occurred, and at week 47 that visit V13 did.

The method was immunoSEQ multiplex PCR; TCRdb's version includes in-frame clones alone and lacks a portion of them. The sample contains more than 45,000 clones, around nine tenths of which appear only once. Time point here: week 35, safety follow-up. One vaccine dose held 300 ug of mutant IDH1 20-mer peptide and came with topical imiquimod. Each of the donors came in with new WHO grade 3 or 4 astrocytomas that were IDH1-mutant and ATRX-lost. The chain carries TRBV27 and TRBJ1-4; TRBD1 agrees at 9 bases. The sequencing used PBMCs, collected from a glioma patient whose treatment included an IDH1 peptide vaccine. This receptor was obtained from a middle-aged woman with glioma. The CDR3 is CASSTGTGSKLFF. Written as DNA, the CDR3 is TGTGCCAGCAGCACCGGGACAGGGTCAAAACTGTTTTTT.